This T cell receptor beta chain was captured by sequencing in a study of shared clonotypes between healthy human individuals. Whole-study results and caveats: Sequencing depth was predicted to influence how clonotypes are shared among donors.

Libraries were prepared by immunoSEQ multiplex PCR; TCRdb keeps only in-frame clonotypes and omits some of them. The data show 450,000 to 500,000 clones, 76% seen once. This clone was seen a few times. Its antigen is as yet unknown. Germline V gene data show CDR1 as SNHLY and CDR2 as FYNNEI. This CDR3 contains 13 residues. Between the trimmed V and J ends, which lost 6 bases and 5 bases, there was a span of 11 bases. The chain joins TRBV2 to TRBJ1-3; D gene unclear. The sample comprised PBMCs. The receptor's source is a woman between 40 and 50 years old in good health. Some clones in this sample may be carry-over from other donors' samples. The CDR3 bases are TGTGCCAGCAGGCTTAGAACGAGAAACACCATATATTTT. This codes for CASRLRTRNTIYF.